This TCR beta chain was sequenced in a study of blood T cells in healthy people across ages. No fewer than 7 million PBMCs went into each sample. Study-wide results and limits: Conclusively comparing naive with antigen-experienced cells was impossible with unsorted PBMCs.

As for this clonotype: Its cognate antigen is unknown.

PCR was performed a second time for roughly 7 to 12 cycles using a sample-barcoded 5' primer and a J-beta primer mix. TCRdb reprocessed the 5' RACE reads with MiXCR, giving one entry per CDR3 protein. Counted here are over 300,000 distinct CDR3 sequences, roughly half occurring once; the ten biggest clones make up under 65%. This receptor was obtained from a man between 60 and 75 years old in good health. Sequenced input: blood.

The DNA of the CDR3 is TGTGCCAGCAGCCAGGGACTCCGGGGGGTAGAGACCCAGTACTTC. Amino acid sequence: CASSQGLRGVETQYF. The chain carries TRBV7-3 and TRBJ2-7; 7 bases line up with TRBD2. Near its end, the DNA agrees better with TRBJ2-5, so the J call may be wrong. The CDR3 is made up of 15 amino acids. CDR1 SGHTA and CDR2 FQGTGA come from the germline V gene.